This T cell receptor (beta chain) was retrieved from a study of control samples from healthy donors and cancer patients. Data came from immunoSEQ multiplex PCR; TCRdb stores just in-frame clones and leaves some out. The sample lists some 120,000 clones; about 87% were seen once. Trimming removed 2 bases from V and 0 bases from J, with 8 bases in between. The CDR3 is 14 residues long. Germline CDR1 reads MGHRA; CDR2 reads YSYEKL. This chain joins TRBV4-1 and TRBJ2-7; D is undetermined. The origin of this receptor is a man aged 30-40 years in good health. Sequenced material: blood. The CDR3 region is CASSQRVTSYEQYF. The CDR3 nucleotides are TGCGCCAGCAGCCAAAGGGTCACCTCCTACGAGCAGTACTTC.